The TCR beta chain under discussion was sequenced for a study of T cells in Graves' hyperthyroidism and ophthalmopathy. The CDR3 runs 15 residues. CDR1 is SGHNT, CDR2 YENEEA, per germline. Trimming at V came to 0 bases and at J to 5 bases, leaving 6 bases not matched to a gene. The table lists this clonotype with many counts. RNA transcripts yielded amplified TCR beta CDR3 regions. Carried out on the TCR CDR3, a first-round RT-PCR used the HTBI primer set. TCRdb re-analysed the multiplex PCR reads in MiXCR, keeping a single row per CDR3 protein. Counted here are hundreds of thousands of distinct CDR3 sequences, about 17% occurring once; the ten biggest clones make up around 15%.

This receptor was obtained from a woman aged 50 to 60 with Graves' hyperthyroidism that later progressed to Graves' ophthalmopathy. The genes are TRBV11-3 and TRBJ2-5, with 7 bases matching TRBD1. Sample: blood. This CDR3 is CASSLEGTESETQYF. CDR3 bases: TGTGCCAGCAGCTTAGAAGGGACAGAATCGGAGACCCAGTACTTC.